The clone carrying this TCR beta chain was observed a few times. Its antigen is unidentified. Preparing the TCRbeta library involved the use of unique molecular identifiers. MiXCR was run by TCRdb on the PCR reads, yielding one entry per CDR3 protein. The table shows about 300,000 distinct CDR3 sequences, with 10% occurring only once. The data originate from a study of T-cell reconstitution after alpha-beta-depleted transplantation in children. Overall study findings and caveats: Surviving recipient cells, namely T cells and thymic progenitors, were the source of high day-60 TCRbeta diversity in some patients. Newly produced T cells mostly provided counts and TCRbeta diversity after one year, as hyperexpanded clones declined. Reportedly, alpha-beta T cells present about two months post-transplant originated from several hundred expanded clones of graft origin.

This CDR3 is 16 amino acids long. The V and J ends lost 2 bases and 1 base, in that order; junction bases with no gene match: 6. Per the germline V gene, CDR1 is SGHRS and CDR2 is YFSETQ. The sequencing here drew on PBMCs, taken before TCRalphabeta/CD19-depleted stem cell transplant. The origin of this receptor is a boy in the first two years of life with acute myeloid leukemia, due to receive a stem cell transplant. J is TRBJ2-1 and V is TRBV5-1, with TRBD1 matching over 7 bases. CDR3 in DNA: TGCGCCAGCAGCTTCACCGGACAGGCATCCTACAATGAGCAGTTCTTC. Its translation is CASSFTGQASYNEQFF.